A single sample gave rise to the 14 T cell receptor beta chains below, sequenced in a study of blood T cell repertoires in COVID-19. The repertoire was sequenced with immunoSEQ multiplex PCR; TCRdb's copy has only in-frame clones and lacks some. The sample records fewer than 200,000 clones, 80% to 95% being singletons. The material sequenced was peripheral blood. The receptor source for this set is a man aged 50 or older with acute or convalescent COVID-19.

CDR3 sequence: CASSYPGQGAHNEQFF. Written as DNA, the CDR3 is TGTGCCAGCAGCTACCCGGGACAGGGGGCGCACAATGAGCAGTTCTTC. The rearrangement links TRBV5-4 to TRBJ2-1, with TRBD1 identical over 12 bases. The CDR3 spans 16 residues. Germline V gene data show CDR1 as SGHNT and CDR2 as YYREEE (reference sequence). Losses at the gene ends were 3 bases for V and 5 bases for J; bases not matched to a gene: 6.

The J gene is TRBJ2-5, the V gene TRBV24-1; possible D gene TRBD1, 6 bases. Trimming removed 9 bases at V and 2 bases at J, with 12 bases between. The CDR3 is 13 residues long. CDR1 and CDR2 from the germline V gene are KGHDR and SFDVKD. As DNA, the CDR3 is TGTGCCACCGCACAGGGATTTCAAGAGACCCAGTACTTC. Translated: CATAQGFQETQYF.

Written as DNA, the CDR3 is TGTGCCAGCAGAACAGGGGTCGGAGAGACCCAGTACTTC. It encodes CASRTGVGETQYF. This rearrangement joins TRBV2 to TRBJ2-5; the match to TRBD1 covers 7 bases. CDR1 and CDR2 (germline): SNHLY, FYNNEI. With V trimmed by 6 bases and J by 4 bases, 5 bases remained unmatched. The CDR3 contains 13 residues.

J is TRBJ2-7 and V is TRBV27; the D gene is possibly TRBD2 (6 bases). The V gene lost 8 bases and the J gene lost 4 bases, with 15 bases spanning the gap. CDR3 length: 13 amino acids. The germline V gene encodes CDR1 MNHEY and CDR2 SMNVEV (reference sequence). In DNA form, the CDR3 reads TGTGCCAGCGGGCCCTCGGGAGCTTACGAGCAGTACGTC. Encoded protein: CASGPSGAYEQYV.

The chain links TRBV18 to TRBJ1-1; TRBD1 might be the D (6 bases). The germline V gene encodes CDR1 KGHSH and CDR2 LQKENI. Trimming shortened V by 8 bases and J by 1 base, and 8 bases separated the two germline ends. This CDR3 region has 12 residues. The CDR3 spells CASTGQNTEAFF. The CDR3 nucleotides are TGTGCCAGCACGGGACAGAACACTGAAGCTTTCTTT.

The V call is TRBV6-5, the J call TRBJ2-2, with D maybe TRBD2 (6 bases). Germline CDR1 is MNHEY and CDR2 is SVGAGI. V was trimmed by 0 bases and J by 6 bases, leaving 14 bases between them. CDR3 length: 16 residues. The DNA of the CDR3 is TGTGCCAGCAGTTACTCGATTGCGGGATGGTCCGGGGAGCTGTTTTTT. Translating gives CASSYSIAGWSGELFF.

This chain joins TRBV28 and TRBJ1-5; 10 bases fit TRBD1. Germline values: CDR1 MDHEN, CDR2 SYDVKM. The V segment lost 7 bases and the J segment 3 bases; nucleotides outside the gene matches: 9. The CDR3 spans 16 residues. In nucleotides, the CDR3 is TGTGCCAGCACCGGACCGGGACAGGGGACCAATCAGCCCCAGCATTTT. It encodes CASTGPGQGTNQPQHF.

This chain uses TRBV27 with TRBJ2-7; a weak D match, TRBD2 (6 bases). V lost 2 bases to trimming and J lost 1 base, with 12 bases between them. The CDR3 is 15 residues long. Per the germline V gene, CDR1 is MNHEY and CDR2 is SMNVEV (reference sequence). In nucleotides, the CDR3 is TGTGCCAGCAGTTTAAAGAGCGGGTATTCCTACGAGCAGTACTTC. It codes for CASSLKSGYSYEQYF.

In its sample, this clone was seen a few times. This chain joins TRBV10-3 and TRBJ1-1; 7 positions agree with TRBD1. Germline assignment: CDR1 ENHRY and CDR2 SYGVKD. The CDR3 sequence is 13 residues long. V lost 3 bases and J lost 3; bases outside the gene matches: 1. The CDR3, as DNA: TGTGCCATCAGTGACAGGGGGGACACTGAAGCTTTCTTT. This encodes CAISDRGDTEAFF.

The chain uses TRBV28 and TRBJ2-4; TRBD1 might be the D (5 bases). V lost 3 bases, J lost 3 bases, and 12 bases lay in between. This CDR3 is 15 amino acids long. Germline assignment: CDR1 MDHEN and CDR2 SYDVKM. The CDR3 sequence is CASSFQGPGKNIQYF. The DNA for the CDR3 is TGTGCCAGCAGTTTCCAGGGTCCAGGCAAAAACATTCAGTACTTC.

The V call is TRBV7-8, the J call TRBJ2-1; TRBD2 matches at 8 bases. The CDR3 runs to 16 residues. V shed 5 bases and J 4 bases; nucleotides not matched to a gene: 10. The germline V gene encodes CDR1 SGHVS and CDR2 FQNEAQ. The CDR3 DNA reads TGTGCCAGCAGCACTAGAGCGGGAGCTGGGTACAATGAGCAGTTCTTC. This encodes CASSTRAGAGYNEQFF.

The genes are TRBV6-5 and TRBJ2-1, with 9 bases aligning to TRBD2. V shed 6 bases and J 9 bases; nucleotides not matched to a gene: 9. Germline V gene data show CDR1 as MNHEY and CDR2 as SVGAGI. The CDR3 consists of 14 residues. The CDR3 DNA reads as TGTGCCAGCAGGGGGACTAGCAGGTACGGTGAGCAGTTCTTC. As protein: CASRGTSRYGEQFF.

V and J are TRBV2 and TRBJ1-1; possibly TRBD1 for D (6 bases). V gave up 10 bases and J gave up 1 base, with 13 bases separating them. Per the germline V gene, CDR1 is SNHLY and CDR2 is FYNNEI. The CDR3 has 13 residues. The DNA for the CDR3 is TGTGCCACACGGACAGAGACGAACACTGAAGCTTTCTTT. Translation: CATRTETNTEAFF.

The genes are TRBV28 and TRBJ1-6; D may be TRBD1 (6 bases). The ends were cut back, 4 bases at V and 8 bases at J, with 9 bases in the middle. CDR3 length: 13 residues. Per the germline V gene, CDR1 is MDHEN and CDR2 is SYDVKM. In DNA form, the CDR3 reads TGTGCCAGCAGTTCCTCAGGGGATTCACCCCTCCACTTT. Protein sequence: CASSSSGDSPLHF.